This T cell receptor beta chain was sequenced in a study of blood T cell repertoires in COVID-19. As for the study in general: Acute-phase and convalescent COVID-19 samples originated in the United States, Italy and Spain. Sample material is recorded as cDNA or gDNA derived from T cells, B-cell-depleted T cells, or PBMCs.

Study processing details: It was from reference gene primer amplification that nucleated cell counts were estimated. Clones were read by immunoSEQ multiplex PCR, and TCRdb kept only the in-frame ones, dropping some. V, J and clone size derive from that table, while D and trimming were established from the DNA sequence. The sample lists 230,000 or so clones, roughly four fifths occurring once. The V gene end was trimmed by 5 bases and the J gene end by 0 bases; junction bases not matched to a gene: 4. Per the germline V gene, CDR1 is SEHNR and CDR2 is FQNEAQ (reference sequence). The CDR3 contains 15 residues.

The chain employs TRBV7-9 and TRBJ2-7, with 10 bases fitting TRBD1. The specimen was peripheral blood. This clonotype originated in a man in his fifties with active or convalescent COVID-19. The CDR3 coding sequence is TGTGCCAGCAGCCGGGACAGGGGCTCCTCCTACGAGCAGTACTTC. Protein: CASSRDRGSSYEQYF. Based on the CDR3 plus reference TRBV7-9 and TRBJ2-7, the full variable domain is DTGVSQNPRHKITKRGQNVTFRCDPISEHNRLYWYRQTLGQGPEFLTYFQNEAQLEKSRLLSDRFSAERPKGSFSTLEIQRTEQGDSAMYLCASSRDRGSSYEQYFGPGTRLTVT.